The 5 T cell receptor beta chains in this list originate from one sample, sequenced in a study of blood T cell repertoires in COVID-19. TCRdb keeps only in-frame clones here, not all; method: immunoSEQ multiplex PCR. The table shows a few hundred thousand clones, with 65% to 85% occurring only once. Sequencing input: peripheral blood. Source of these receptors: a woman older than 75 with acute or convalescent COVID-19.

The genes are TRBV19 and TRBJ2-1, with D maybe TRBD1 (6 bases). Trimming cost V 1 base and J 2 bases, with 15 bases left between them. CDR3 size: 17 residues. Germline values: CDR1 LNHDA, CDR2 SQIVND (reference sequence). CDR3 sequence: CASSIVVGAPAYNEQFF. CDR3 coding DNA: TGTGCCAGTAGTATAGTAGTGGGGGCCCCAGCCTACAATGAGCAGTTCTTC.

The V gene is TRBV23-1, the J gene TRBJ2-7, with 7 bases identical to TRBD1. TRBV23-1 is annotated as an ORF whose role is uncertain. The CDR3 is made up of 16 amino acids. Trimming at V came to 0 bases and at J to 2 bases, leaving 7 bases not matched to a gene. CDR3 protein: CASSQSLGQDPYEQYF. CDR3 nucleotides: TGCGCCAGCAGTCAATCATTAGGACAGGATCCCTACGAGCAGTACTTC.

The gene calls are TRBV9 and TRBJ2-7; 8 bases match TRBD2. Trimming removed 0 bases from V and 2 bases from J; junction bases left unmatched: 4. The CDR3 loop spans 15 amino acids. The germline V gene encodes CDR1 SGDLS and CDR2 YYNGEE. The CDR3 DNA is TGTGCCAGCAGCGTAGATACTAGCGGAACCTACGAGCAGTACTTC. Amino acids: CASSVDTSGTYEQYF.

The CDR3 loop reads CASSTGGGDTQYF. DNA of the CDR3: TGTGCCAGCAGCACGGGGGGGGGAGATACGCAGTATTTT. The chain is built from TRBV7-2 and TRBJ2-3, with 8 bases aligning to TRBD2. Germline lookup yields CDR1 SGHTA and CDR2 FQGNSA. V gave up 5 bases and J gave up 5 bases; unmatched junction bases: 3. The CDR3 totals 13 residues.

The chain links TRBV18 to TRBJ2-6; TRBD2 aligns across 8 bases. With V trimmed by 3 bases and J by 2 bases, 9 bases remained unmatched. The length of the CDR3 is 18 residues. The V gene's germline CDR1 is KGHSH and CDR2 LQKENI. CDR3 sequence (DNA): TGTGCCAGCTCACCGGTAAGCGGGAGTAACCCTGGGGCCAACGTCCTGACTTTC. It codes for CASSPVSGSNPGANVLTF.